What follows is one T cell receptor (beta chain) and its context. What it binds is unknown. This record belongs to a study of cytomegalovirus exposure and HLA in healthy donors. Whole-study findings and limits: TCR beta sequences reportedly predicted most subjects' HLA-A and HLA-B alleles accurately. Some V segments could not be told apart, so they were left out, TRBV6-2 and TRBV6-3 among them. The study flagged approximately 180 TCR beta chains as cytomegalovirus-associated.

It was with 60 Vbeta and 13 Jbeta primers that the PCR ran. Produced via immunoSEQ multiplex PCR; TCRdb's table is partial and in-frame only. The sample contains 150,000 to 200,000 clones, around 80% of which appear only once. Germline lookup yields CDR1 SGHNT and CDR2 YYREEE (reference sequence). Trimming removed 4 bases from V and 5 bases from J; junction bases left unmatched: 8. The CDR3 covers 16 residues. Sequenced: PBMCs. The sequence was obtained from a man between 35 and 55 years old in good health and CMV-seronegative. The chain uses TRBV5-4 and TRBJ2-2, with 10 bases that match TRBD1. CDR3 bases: TGTGCCAGCAGCCCTGGGACAGGGGCGGGAACCGGGGAGCTGTTTTTT. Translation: CASSPGTGAGTGELFF.